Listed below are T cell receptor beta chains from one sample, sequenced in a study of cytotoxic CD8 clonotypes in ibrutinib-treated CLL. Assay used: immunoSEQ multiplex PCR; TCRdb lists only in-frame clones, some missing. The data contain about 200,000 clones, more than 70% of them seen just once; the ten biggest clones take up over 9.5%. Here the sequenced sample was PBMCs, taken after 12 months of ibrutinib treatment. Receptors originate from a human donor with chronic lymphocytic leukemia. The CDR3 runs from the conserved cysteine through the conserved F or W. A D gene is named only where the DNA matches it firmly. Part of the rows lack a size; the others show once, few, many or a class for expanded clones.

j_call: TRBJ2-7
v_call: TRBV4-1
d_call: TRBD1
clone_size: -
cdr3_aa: CASSPTRTGNSYEQYF
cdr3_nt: TGCGCCAGCAGCCCAACTCGGACAGGGAACTCCTACGAGCAGTACTTC

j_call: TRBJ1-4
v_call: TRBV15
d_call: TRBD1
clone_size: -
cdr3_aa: CATSSGTVNEKLFF
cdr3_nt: TGTGCCACCAGCAGCGGGACAGTTAATGAAAAACTGTTTTTT

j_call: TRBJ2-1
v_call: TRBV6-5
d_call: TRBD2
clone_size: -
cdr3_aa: CASSRGLAGGNEQFF
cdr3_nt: TGTGCCAGCAGTCGGGGACTAGCGGGAGGTAATGAGCAGTTCTTC

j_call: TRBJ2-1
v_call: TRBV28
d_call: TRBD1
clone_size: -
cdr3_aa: CASSLSPGQGVYNEQFF
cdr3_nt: TGTGCCAGCAGTTTATCCCCGGGACAGGGGGTATACAATGAGCAGTTCTTC

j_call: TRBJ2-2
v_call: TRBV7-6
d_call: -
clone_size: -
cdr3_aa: CASSLAAVRAYTGELFF
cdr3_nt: TGTGCCAGCAGCTTAGCCGCGGTGCGCGCTTACACCGGGGAGCTGTTTTTT

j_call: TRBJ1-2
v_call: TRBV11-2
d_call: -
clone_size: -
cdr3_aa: CASSEGLFDSYGYTF
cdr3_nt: TGTGCCAGCTCGGAGGGACTGTTTGATTCGTATGGCTACACCTTC

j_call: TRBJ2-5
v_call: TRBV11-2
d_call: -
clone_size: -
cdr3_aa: CASSLGGWNIQETQYF
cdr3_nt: TGTGCCAGCAGCTTAGGAGGGTGGAACATCCAAGAGACCCAGTACTTC

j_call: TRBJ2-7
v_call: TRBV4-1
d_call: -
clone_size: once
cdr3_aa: CASSQGDNYEQYF
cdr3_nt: TGCGCCAGCAGCCAAGGGGACAACTACGAGCAGTACTTC

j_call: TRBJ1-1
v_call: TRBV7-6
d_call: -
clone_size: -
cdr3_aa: CASSSWGGNMNTEAFF
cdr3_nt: TGTGCCAGCAGCTCCTGGGGGGGTAATATGAACACTGAAGCTTTCTTT

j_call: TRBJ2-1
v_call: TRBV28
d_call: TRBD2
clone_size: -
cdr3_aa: CASSGRFYNEQFF
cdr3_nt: TGTGCCAGCAGCGGGAGGTTTTACAATGAGCAGTTCTTC

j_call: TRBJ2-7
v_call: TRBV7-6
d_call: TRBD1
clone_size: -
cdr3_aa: CASSLEGPGGQYF
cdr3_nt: TGTGCCAGCAGCTTAGAAGGCCCAGGGGGGCAGTACTTC

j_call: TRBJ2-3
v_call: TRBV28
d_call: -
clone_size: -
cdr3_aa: CASTSGGTDTQYF
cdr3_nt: TGTGCCAGCACCTCGGGTGGCACAGATACGCAGTATTTT

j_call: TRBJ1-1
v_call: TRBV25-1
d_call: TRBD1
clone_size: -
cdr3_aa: CASSLGQGNTEAFF
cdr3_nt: TGTGCCAGCAGTTTGGGACAGGGGAACACTGAAGCTTTCTTT

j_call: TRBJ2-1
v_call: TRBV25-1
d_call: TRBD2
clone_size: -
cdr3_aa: CASSLAGSSYNEQFF
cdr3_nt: TGTGCCAGCAGTTTAGCGGGAAGCTCCTACAATGAGCAGTTCTTC

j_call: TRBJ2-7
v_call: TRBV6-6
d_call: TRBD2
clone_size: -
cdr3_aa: CASSYSGGRGAQQYF
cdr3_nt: TGTGCCAGCAGTTACTCCGGCGGGAGAGGGGCCCAGCAGTACTTC

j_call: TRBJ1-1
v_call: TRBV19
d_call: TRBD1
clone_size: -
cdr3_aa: CASSPQRDRGQTEAFF
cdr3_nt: TGTGCCAGTAGTCCCCAGAGGGACAGGGGGCAAACTGAAGCTTTCTTT

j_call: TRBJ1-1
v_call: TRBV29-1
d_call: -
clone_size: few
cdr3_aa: CSVAAGMNTEAFF
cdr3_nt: TGCAGCGTTGCGGCAGGGATGAACACTGAAGCTTTCTTT

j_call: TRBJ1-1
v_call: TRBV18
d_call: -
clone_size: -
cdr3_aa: CASFLGQGNTEAFF
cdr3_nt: TGTGCCAGCTTCCTAGGGCAGGGGAACACTGAAGCTTTCTTT

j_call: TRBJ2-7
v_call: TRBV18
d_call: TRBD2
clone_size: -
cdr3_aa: CASSPTSGSPEQYF
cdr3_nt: TGTGCCAGCTCCCCGACTAGCGGGAGTCCCGAGCAGTACTTC

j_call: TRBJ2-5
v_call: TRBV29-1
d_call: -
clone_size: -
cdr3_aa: CSVGLETQYF
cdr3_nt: TGCAGCGTTGGGTTGGAGACCCAGTACTTC

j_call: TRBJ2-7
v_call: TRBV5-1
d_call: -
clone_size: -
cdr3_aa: CASSLQGRGREFSYEQYF
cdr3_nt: TGCGCCAGCAGCCTACAAGGGCGGGGGCGGGAATTCTCCTACGAGCAGTACTTC

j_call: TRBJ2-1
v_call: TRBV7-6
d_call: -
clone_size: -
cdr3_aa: CASSLGWENEQFF
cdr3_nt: TGTGCCAGCAGCCTGGGGTGGGAGAATGAGCAGTTCTTC

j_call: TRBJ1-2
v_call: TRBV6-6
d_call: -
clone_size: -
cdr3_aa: CASSSGGGIYGYTF
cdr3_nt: TGTGCCAGCAGTTCCGGGGGTGGAATCTATGGCTACACCTTC

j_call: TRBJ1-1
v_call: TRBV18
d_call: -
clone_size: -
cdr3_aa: CASSLSGPNTEAFF
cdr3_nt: TGTGCCAGCTCACTCTCGGGCCCTAACACTGAAGCTTTCTTT

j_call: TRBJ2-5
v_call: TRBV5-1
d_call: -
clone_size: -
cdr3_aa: CASSFIPQETQYF
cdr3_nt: TGCGCCAGCAGTTTTATCCCTCAAGAGACCCAGTACTTC

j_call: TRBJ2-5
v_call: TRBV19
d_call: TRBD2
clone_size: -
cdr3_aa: CASSTIAGAGTQYF
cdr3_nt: TGTGCCAGTAGTACGATAGCGGGTGCAGGGACCCAGTACTTC

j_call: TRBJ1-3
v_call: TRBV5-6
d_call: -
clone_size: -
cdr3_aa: CASSLGTPVYLGNTIYF
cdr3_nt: TGTGCCAGCAGCCTGGGGACACCCGTATACCTCGGAAACACCATATATTTT

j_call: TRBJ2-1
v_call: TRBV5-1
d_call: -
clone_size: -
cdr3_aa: CASSLVGGNEQFF
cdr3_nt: TGCGCCAGCAGCCTGGTAGGGGGCAATGAGCAGTTCTTC

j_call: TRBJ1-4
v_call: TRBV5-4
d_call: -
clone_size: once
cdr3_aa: CASSRGIGTNEKLFF
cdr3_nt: TGTGCCAGCAGCAGGGGAATAGGGACTAATGAAAAACTGTTTTTT

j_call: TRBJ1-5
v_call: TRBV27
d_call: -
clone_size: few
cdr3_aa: CASSYRARQPQHF
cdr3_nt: TGTGCCAGCAGTTATAGGGCACGGCAGCCCCAGCATTTT

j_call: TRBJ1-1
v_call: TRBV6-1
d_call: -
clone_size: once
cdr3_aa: CASIQGRTEAFF
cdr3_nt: TGTGCCAGCATACAGGGCCGGACTGAAGCTTTCTTT

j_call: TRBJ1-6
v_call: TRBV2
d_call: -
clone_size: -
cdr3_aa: CASSRNAQGGNSPLHF
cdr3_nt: TGTGCCAGCTCTCGGAACGCTCAGGGAGGTAATTCACCCCTCCACTTT

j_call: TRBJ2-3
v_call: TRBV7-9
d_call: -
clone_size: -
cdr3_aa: CASSSARPSTDTQYF
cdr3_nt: TGTGCCAGCAGCTCTGCACGCCCTAGCACAGATACGCAGTATTTT

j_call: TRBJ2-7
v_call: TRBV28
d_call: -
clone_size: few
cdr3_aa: CASSSRPFVYF
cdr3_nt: TGTGCCAGCAGTTCCAGACCGTTCGTGTACTTC

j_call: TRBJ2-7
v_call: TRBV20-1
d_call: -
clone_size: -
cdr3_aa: CSAMGGEQYF
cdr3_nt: TGCAGTGCCATGGGAGGCGAGCAGTACTTC

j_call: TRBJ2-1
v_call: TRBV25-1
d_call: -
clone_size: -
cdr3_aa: CASSLNPGGEQFF
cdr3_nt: TGTGCCAGCAGTCTTAACCCTGGGGGTGAGCAGTTCTTC

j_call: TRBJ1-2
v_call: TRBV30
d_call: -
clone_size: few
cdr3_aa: CAWSGGLNYGYTF
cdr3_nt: TGTGCCTGGAGTGGCGGTCTTAACTATGGCTACACCTTC

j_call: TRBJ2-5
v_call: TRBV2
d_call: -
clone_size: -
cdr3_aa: CASIAGQETQYF
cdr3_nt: TGTGCCAGCATCGCAGGGCAAGAGACCCAGTACTTC

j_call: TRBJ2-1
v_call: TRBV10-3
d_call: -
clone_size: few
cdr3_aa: CAISLPGPYNEQFF
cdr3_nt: TGTGCCATCAGTTTGCCAGGCCCCTACAATGAGCAGTTCTTC

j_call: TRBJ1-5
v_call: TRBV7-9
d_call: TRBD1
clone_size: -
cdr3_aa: CASSLVTGEDQPQHF
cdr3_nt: TGTGCCAGCAGCTTAGTGACAGGGGAGGATCAGCCCCAGCATTTT

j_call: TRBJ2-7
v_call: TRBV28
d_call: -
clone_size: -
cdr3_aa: CASSGEYYEQYF
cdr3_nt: TGTGCCAGCAGTGGAGAATACTACGAGCAGTACTTC

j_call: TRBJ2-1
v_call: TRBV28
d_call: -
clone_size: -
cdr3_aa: CASRRTSYNEQFF
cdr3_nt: TGTGCCAGCAGAAGGACGAGCTACAATGAGCAGTTCTTC

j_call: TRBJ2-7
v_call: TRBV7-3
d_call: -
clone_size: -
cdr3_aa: CASSLGNEQYF
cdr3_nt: TGTGCCAGCAGCCTGGGCAACGAGCAGTACTTC

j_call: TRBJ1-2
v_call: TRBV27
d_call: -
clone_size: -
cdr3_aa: CASSQGFHYGYTF
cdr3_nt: TGTGCCAGCAGCCAGGGGTTTCACTATGGCTACACCTTC

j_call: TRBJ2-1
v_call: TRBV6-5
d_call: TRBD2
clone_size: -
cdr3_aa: CATLRTGGRWNEQFF
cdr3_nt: TGTGCCACCCTCAGGACTGGCGGGAGATGGAATGAGCAGTTCTTC

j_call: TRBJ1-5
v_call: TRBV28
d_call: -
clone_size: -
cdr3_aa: CASSLGLISNQPQHF
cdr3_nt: TGTGCCAGCAGTCTCGGACTCATTAGCAATCAGCCCCAGCATTTT

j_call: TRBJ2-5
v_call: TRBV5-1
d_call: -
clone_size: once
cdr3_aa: CASSPNAPDLETQYF
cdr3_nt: TGCGCCAGCAGCCCCAATGCCCCAGATTTGGAGACCCAGTACTTC